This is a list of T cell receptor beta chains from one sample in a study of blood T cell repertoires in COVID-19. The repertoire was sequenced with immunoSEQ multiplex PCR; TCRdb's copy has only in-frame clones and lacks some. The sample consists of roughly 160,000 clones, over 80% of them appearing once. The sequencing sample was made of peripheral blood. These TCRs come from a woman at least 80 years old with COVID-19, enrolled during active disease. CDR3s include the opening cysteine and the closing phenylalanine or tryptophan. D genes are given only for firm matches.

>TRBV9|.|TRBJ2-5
CASSVGPNHDRQETQYF
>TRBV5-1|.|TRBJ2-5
CASSVLDTGTQYF
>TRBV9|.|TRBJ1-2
CASSQGYGYTF
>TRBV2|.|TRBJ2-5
CASSTQETQYF
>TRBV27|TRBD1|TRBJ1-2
CASSKGQGQYQGGYTF
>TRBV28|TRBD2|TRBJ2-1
CASRAGGGYNEQFF
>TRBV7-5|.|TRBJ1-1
CARSLGQSNTEAFF
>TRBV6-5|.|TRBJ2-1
CASGRASSYNEQFF
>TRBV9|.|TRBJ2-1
CASARGRSYNEQFF
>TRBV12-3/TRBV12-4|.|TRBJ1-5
CATQASLGPQHF
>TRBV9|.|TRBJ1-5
CASSVEAGRNQPQHF
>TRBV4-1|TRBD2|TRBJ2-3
CASSQDQLAGGGDTQYF
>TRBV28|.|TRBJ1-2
CASSLDRGVGYTF
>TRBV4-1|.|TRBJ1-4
CASSQDGSADEKLFF
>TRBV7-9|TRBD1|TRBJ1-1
CASSFYGQGGTEAFF
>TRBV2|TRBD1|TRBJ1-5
CASVQGARQPQHF
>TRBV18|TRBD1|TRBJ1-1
CASLLGTGLLNTEAFF
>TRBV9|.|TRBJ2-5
CASSVTGEETQYF
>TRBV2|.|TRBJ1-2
CASSEQYGYTF
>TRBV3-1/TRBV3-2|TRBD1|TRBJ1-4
CASRGTGANEKLFF
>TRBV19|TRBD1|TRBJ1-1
CASKSDRGSGEAFF
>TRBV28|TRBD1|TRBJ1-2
CASSKGQGVNYGYTF
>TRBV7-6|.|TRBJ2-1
CASSARGELVDEQFF
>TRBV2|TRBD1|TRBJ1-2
CASRGTGEGGYTF
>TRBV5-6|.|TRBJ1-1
CASSFRQAKAFF
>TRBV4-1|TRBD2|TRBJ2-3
CASRRSGLAGTDTQYF
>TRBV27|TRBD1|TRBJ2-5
CASKTGGRETQYF
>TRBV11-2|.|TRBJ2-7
CASSRAGTLSEQYF
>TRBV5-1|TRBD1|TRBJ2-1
CASSEAQGSGEQFF